The source of this T cell receptor beta chain is a study of blood T cell repertoires in COVID-19. Looking at the study overall: Samples of COVID-19 (acute and convalescent) were obtained from the United States, Italy and Spain.

Sequenced by immunoSEQ multiplex PCR; TCRdb stores in-frame clones only, minus some. Of fewer than 80,000 clones in the sample, around 67% were seen once. Germline CDR1 is LGHDT and CDR2 is YNNKEL (reference sequence). This CDR3 is built from 13 residues. Trimming cost V 8 bases and J 3 bases; bases outside gene matches: 1. The chain joins TRBV3-1 (or the pseudogene TRBV3-2) to TRBJ2-3, with 11 positions matching TRBD2. Sequenced sample: peripheral blood. This receptor was identified in a man in his 60s with acute or convalescent COVID-19. Written as DNA, the CDR3 is TGTGCCAGCTTAGCGGGGGGGACAGATACGCAGTATTTT. This translates into CASLAGGTDTQYF.